The TCR beta chain described here comes from a study of early T cells in non-severe SARS-CoV-2 infection listed by TCRdb under 2021. For the study in its entirety: Because TCR sequencing relied on bulk RNA taken from unsorted whole blood, pairing of alpha and beta chains was not possible. Paper-wide results and their limitations: VDJdb matching was skewed toward anti-spike CD8 responses and likely underestimated virus-specific expansions, missing private and CD4 specificities.

Set within a cohort of healthcare workers in London, UK, this nested case-control study involved weekly PCR testing of nasopharyngeal swabs along with blood sampling. Healthcare workers were enrolled in the week of the UK lockdown, from 23 to 31 March 2020, and were followed every week for up to roughly 15 weeks. Receptor amplification or capture employed 5' RACE. This sample was sequenced with a NextSeq 500. In the TCR library protocol, unique molecular identifiers were attached to individual cDNA molecules to correct for PCR bias and sequencing error. Sequencing covered both TCR alpha and beta chains, and within each sample the abundances of alpha and beta sequences were tightly co-correlated. The source study handled its data this way. Decombinator V4 was used to annotate the V gene, J gene and CDR3 of the TCR sequences. TCRs were defined as expanded if a significant change between any two time points was detected under a Poisson model with p below 0.0001. TCR abundances were normalised to the total number of TCRs sequenced in each sample and reported as counts per million. MAIT TCRs were defined by TRAV1-2 paired with TRAJ12, TRAJ20 or TRAJ33, and iNKT TCRs by TRAV10 paired with TRAJ18. VDJdb, accessed 1 November 2021, was searched for CMV, EBV and SARS-CoV-2 annotated TCRs, with TCRs annotated for multiple antigens excluded. TCRdb applied fastp at Q25 and MiXCR to the public reads, then kept only in-frame beta chains. A single entry per CDR3 protein holds the most common genes and DNA from its merged rows. TCRdb's processing, not the authors', yielded these V and J calls. Across this sample there are 90,000 to 130,000 distinct CDR3 sequences, with around an eighth seen only once. The ten largest account for 2.5% to 4% of the sample.

Deletion took 4 bases off V and 0 bases off J, with a span of 14 bases between the germline ends. CDR1 SGHRS and CDR2 YFSETQ were looked up in the germline V gene. The CDR3 holds 16 amino acids from the cysteine to the phenylalanine. Only CDR3 DNA remains: 48 bases, in frame from the first base. Details on this clonotype: The specificity of this receptor is unknown. Base qualities are missing; no much larger clone stands one base away.

The V and J segments used are TRBV5-1 and TRBJ1-3; the D gene is unclear. The sequenced sample consisted of whole blood. The receptor was derived from an adult who was a healthcare worker with PCR-confirmed SARS-CoV-2 infection or an uninfected control (not recorded which). The CDR3 corresponds to CASSPGGPLSGNTIYF. At the DNA level, the sequence is TGCGCCAGCAGCCCCGGAGGTCCCCTCTCTGGAAACACCATATATTTT.